A single sample gave rise to the 13 T cell receptor beta chains below, sequenced in a study of identifying expanded T cells in peripheral blood. TCRdb's copy holds only in-frame clones and misses some; the assay was immunoSEQ multiplex PCR. The repertoire holds about 110,000 clones, with around 89% as singletons. Sequencing was done on a sample of blood. The source is a person between 18 and 75 years old in good health.

This chain connects TRBV5-1 to TRBJ1-2; D remains unclear. This CDR3 comprises 13 residues. From germline, CDR1 is SGHRS and CDR2 YFSETQ. Trimming stripped 0 bases from V and 4 bases from J, with 7 bases between. The CDR3 DNA follows: TGCGCCAGCAGCTTGGGGAGTACCTATGGCTACACCTTC. Translating it yields CASSLGSTYGYTF.

The rearrangement joins TRBV7-2 to TRBJ1-4, with D possibly being TRBD1 (5 bases). Trimming pared 1 base from V and 7 bases from J, leaving 16 bases between. Looked up from germline, CDR1 is SGHTA and CDR2 is FQGNSA. The CDR3 extends over 16 amino acids. CDR3 DNA: TGTGCCAGCAGCTTAGGGAGGCAGGGCTGGGGTGAAAAACTGTTTTTT. It codes for CASSLGRQGWGEKLFF. The full variable domain, completed using reference TRBV7-2 and TRBJ1-4, is GAGVSQSPSNKVTEKGKDVELRCDPISGHTALYWYRQSLGQGLEFLIYFQGNSAPDKSGLPSDRFSAERTGGSVSTLTIQRTQQEDSAVYLCASSLGRQGWGEKLFFGSGTQLSVL.

The chain couples TRBV11-2 to TRBJ1-1; D uncertain. The germline CDR1 and CDR2 sequences are SGHAT and FQNNGV. Trimming took off 0 bases at V and 0 bases at J, with 2 bases between the two ends. This CDR3 has 13 residues. The CDR3 sequence: CASSLEMNTEAFF. In DNA form, the CDR3 reads TGTGCCAGCAGCTTAGAGATGAACACTGAAGCTTTCTTT.

The rearrangement uses TRBV27 and TRBJ2-7; no reliable D call. The CDR3 spans 13 residues. Deletions cut 6 bases from V and 1 base from J, with 10 bases between. CDR1 is MNHEY, CDR2 SMNVEV, per germline (reference sequence). CDR3 bases: TGTGCCAGCAGCCACCGCCCGTCCTACGAGCAGTACTTC. Translation gives CASSHRPSYEQYF.

The V gene is TRBV7-2, the J gene TRBJ2-7, with 7 bases lining up with TRBD2. This CDR3 has 13 amino acids. V shed 7 bases, J shed 5 bases, and the junction held 8 bases outside the gene matches. Germline V gives CDR1 SGHTA, CDR2 FQGNSA. CDR3 DNA: TGTGCCAGCACCTCGACAACTAGCGACGAGCAGTACTTC. Protein product: CASTSTTSDEQYF.

The V and J genes are TRBV7-6 and TRBJ2-2, with D maybe TRBD1 (6 bases). Trimming pared 4 bases from V and 6 bases from J, leaving 12 bases between. The CDR3 runs to 14 residues. Germline CDR1 reads SGHVS; CDR2 reads FNYEAQ. CDR3 in DNA: TGTGCCAGCAGCTCCGGAACAGGGCCCGGGGAGCTGTTTTTT. This codes for CASSSGTGPGELFF.

V gene TRBV12-5 combines with J gene TRBJ1-1; unclear D gene. The CDR3 spans 13 residues. V lost 2 bases to trimming and J lost 1 base, with 5 bases between them. The V gene's germline CDR1 is LGHNT and CDR2 FRNRAP. CDR3 residues: CASGLPENTEAFF. Written as DNA, the CDR3 is TGTGCTAGTGGTTTGCCAGAGAACACTGAAGCTTTCTTT.

The chain has TRBV27 and TRBJ1-4, with 8 bases lining up with TRBD1. CDR1 and CDR2 (germline): MNHEY, SMNVEV (reference sequence). J gave up 7 bases and V 6 bases, and 13 bases lay outside the gene matches. There are 16 residues in the CDR3. The CDR3 region is CASRGPRTGRGEKLFF. The CDR3 DNA reads TGTGCCAGCAGGGGCCCTCGGACAGGGAGGGGTGAAAAACTGTTTTTT.

The chain has TRBV6-1 and TRBJ2-1; TRBD2 matches at 9 bases. V lost 8 bases, J lost 7 bases, and 9 bases stayed unmatched. The germline gives CDR1 MNHNS, CDR2 SASEGT. This CDR3 is 14 amino acids long. In DNA, the CDR3 is TGTGCCAGCGAGTCTAGCGGGGATGGTAATGAGCAGTTCTTC. Translating gives CASESSGDGNEQFF.

This chain links TRBV7-2 with TRBJ1-2; 7 nucleotides line up with TRBD1. This CDR3 contains 15 residues. Per the germline V gene, CDR1 is SGHTA and CDR2 is FQGNSA. Trimming cost V 0 bases and J 6 bases; bases outside gene matches: 7. CDR3 in DNA: TGTGCCAGCAGCTTAGCGGGCAGGGGGATGGATGGCTACACCTTC. It encodes CASSLAGRGMDGYTF.

For this clone: The DNA is omitted, as the CDR3 cannot be located on it reliably, and the CDR3 follows TCRdb's listing. V gene TRBV4-3 combines with J gene TRBJ2-5; the table assigns TRBD1, which was not confirmed against the DNA. CDR1 is LGHNA and CDR2 is YSLEER in the germline V gene. The CDR3 totals 17 residues, both ends included. The CDR3 sequence is CASSQHFGGQGGETQYF.

The V call is TRBV12-5, the J call TRBJ2-5; D is ambiguous. CDR3 size: 19 residues. Germline CDR1 is LGHNT and CDR2 is FRNRAP. Trimming took off 1 base at V and 2 bases at J, with 23 bases between the two ends. This CDR3 is CASGLAPDGRPVGQETQYF. The CDR3 DNA sequence: TGTGCTAGTGGTTTGGCCCCCGATGGGCGGCCCGTGGGGCAAGAGACCCAGTACTTC.

V usage is TRBV13 and J usage is TRBJ2-7, with 7 bases identical to TRBD2. CDR1 is PRHDT, CDR2 FYEKMQ, per germline (reference sequence). The CDR3 is 18 amino acids. After removal of 2 bases from V and 0 bases from J, the junction contained 13 bases not matched to a gene. This chain's CDR3 is CASSLLADISSSSYEQYF. The DNA for the CDR3 is TGTGCCAGCAGCTTACTAGCGGATATTTCATCAAGCTCCTACGAGCAGTACTTC.